The sequence of this T cell receptor (beta chain) was determined in a study of T-cell memory formation after mild COVID-19 (dated by TCRdb to the early 2020s). Concerning the study at large: Most TCR sequence clusters were specific to one of the two donors. Longitudinal TCRalpha and TCRbeta repertoire sequencing tracked T-cell clones expanding and contracting after mild COVID-19 in two donors. The cohort was made up of two young adult volunteers, one female and one male, who were previously healthy. General study outcomes and caveats: Only two mild cases were covered in the study, and larger cohorts including severe cases with pre-infection samples were considered necessary. Contracting CD4+ clones were located mainly in the CM and EM memory subsets, whereas CD8+ clones were found to be enriched in EMRA. The detection of some responding clones in pre-infection memory suggests that pre-existing cross-reactive memory T cells joined the SARS-CoV-2 response. Balanced CD4/CD8 phenotypes were observed for clones contracting from day 15 to 85, whereas a bias towards CD4+ was observed for a second wave of clones expanding from day 15 to 37. SARS-CoV-2 specificity was not confirmed for the second-wave clones peaking on day 37.

Sequencing instrument: Illumina NovaSeq 6000. cDNA libraries for TCRalpha and TCRbeta were prepared by 5'RACE using constant-segment primers, with sample barcodes and unique molecular identifiers added. RNA was extracted from every sample with Trizol reagent. Library amplification was performed in two PCR steps, and a second sample barcode and Illumina TruSeq adapters were introduced in the second step. The libraries were sequenced on an Illumina NovaSeq using 2 x 150 bp paired-end reads. The study's processing was this. Demultiplexing of reads and collapsing into UMI-guided consensus sequences were performed with migec v1.2.7. Using mixcr v2.1.11, the UMI consensuses were aligned to TRA and TRB V and J templates and assembled into clonotypes. A clonotype was counted as expanded or contracted only if both edgeR and NoisET called the change significant, with noise models trained on biological replicates. For edgeR calls, the cutoffs were a false discovery rate-adjusted p below 0.01 and a log2 fold-change threshold of 1. As an exploratory analysis of dynamics, PCA with hierarchical clustering was applied to max-normalized trajectories of the 1000 most abundant clonotypes. Separately sequenced CD4+ and CD8+ repertoires were used to assign a CD4 or CD8 phenotype to each responding clone. TCRdb trimmed the raw reads at Q25, called clones with MiXCR and kept productive beta chains. Here each entry gathers all rows of one CDR3 protein and keeps the most common genes and DNA. Clone size and V and J calls follow TCRdb, not the original study. This sample has 5,000 or so distinct CDR3 sequences in its table, and 40% to 50% of those were observed once. Of the sample, 2% to 3% falls within the top ten clones.

For this clonotype: No cognate antigen has been identified for it. Per-nucleotide qualities are absent, and no much larger clonotype sits a single base away.

V is cut by 5 bases and J by 0 bases, and the space between the germline ends is 26 bases. The CDR3 has 19 amino acids, counting the end cysteine and phenylalanine. Only the CDR3 part of the read is kept: 57 bases, read in frame from the first base. Ficoll-Paque density gradient centrifugation was used to isolate PBMCs. Sequences were obtained from PBMCs or a T cell subset sorted from them (not recorded which). The chain uses TRBV12-3 or TRBV12-4 and TRBJ2-7; a tentative D match to TRBD2 spans 6 bases. The origin of this receptor is an adult who had mild COVID-19 (a few samples of this study predate the infection). The sample titles of this study are shuffled in the database, so cell type and time point are left out. Here the CDR3 is given as CASSPSGGTTILSSYEQYF. The nucleotides read TGTGCCAGCAGTCCCTCTGGCGGGACCACAATCCTGAGCTCCTACGAGCAGTACTTC.